Following are 4 T cell receptor beta chains from one sample sequenced in a study of OX40 agonist ivuxolimab in advanced cancers. The data were produced by immunoSEQ multiplex PCR, yet TCRdb's version contains in-frame clones alone and is incomplete. Of tens of thousands of clones in the sample, 80% to 90% are singletons; the top ten hold 1.1%. The source was CD4+ or CD8+ T cells sorted from blood, collected in a trial of the OX40 agonist ivuxolimab. All receptors come from an adult with an advanced solid tumor such as melanoma, head and neck, liver or kidney cancer.

CDR3 sequence reads: CSAQDSRRQYF. The CDR3 region has the DNA TGCAGTGCGCAAGACAGTCGACGGCAGTACTTC. The chain employs TRBV20-1 and TRBJ2-7; D perhaps matches TRBD1 (5 bases). Germline CDR1 is DFQATT and CDR2 is SNEGSKA (reference sequence). The CDR3 runs 11 residues. The V and J ends lost 6 bases and 9 bases respectively, with 15 bases between them.

V gene TRBV7-8 combines with J gene TRBJ1-5; D gene ambiguous. Germline loops: CDR1 SGHVS, CDR2 FQNEAQ. This CDR3 has 13 residues. The V gene lost 1 base and the J gene lost 3 bases, with 4 bases spanning the gap. This chain's CDR3 is CASSLGVNQPQHF. The CDR3 DNA reads as TGTGCCAGCAGCTTAGGAGTCAATCAGCCCCAGCATTTT.

The J gene is TRBJ1-2, the V gene TRBV7-2, with a possible D match to TRBD1 (5 bases). The CDR3 extends over 13 amino acids. The V end lost 4 bases, the J end lost 7 bases, and 13 bases lay between the germline ends. CDR1 and CDR2 from the germline V gene are SGHTA and FQGNSA. The CDR3 DNA reads as TGTGCCAGCAGCTCAGACCGGGACTCTGGCTACACCTTC. It encodes CASSSDRDSGYTF.

The chain carries TRBV5-5 and TRBJ1-2, with TRBD1 identical over 7 bases. CDR1 SGHKS and CDR2 YYEKEE come from the germline V gene (reference sequence). The CDR3 is made up of 15 amino acids. Germline trimming cut 4 bases from V and 0 bases from J; bases unmatched to any gene: 6. The CDR3 protein is CASSHRGQTNYGYTF. Here the CDR3 DNA reads TGTGCCAGCAGCCACCGGGGACAGACTAACTATGGCTACACCTTC.